This T cell receptor beta chain was sequenced during a study of T-cell reconstitution after alpha-beta-depleted transplantation in children. Preparing the TCRbeta library involved the use of unique molecular identifiers. One entry per CDR3 protein, called by TCRdb with MiXCR from the PCR reads. The data show some 590,000 distinct CDR3 sequences, 8% to 11% seen once. The sample was PBMCs from the stem cell graft donor, taken from the stem cell graft. The clonotype comes from a human donor who donated a stem cell graft to a child with acute myeloid leukemia.

CDR3 coding DNA: TGTGCCATCAGTGTTGGCAGGGGTGATTACGAGCAGTACTTC. It yields the protein CAISVGRGDYEQYF. The V call is TRBV10-3, the J call TRBJ2-7, with D possibly being TRBD1 (6 bases). Germline values: CDR1 ENHRY, CDR2 SYGVKD. The CDR3 covers 14 residues. V dropped 4 bases and J dropped 4 bases, with 14 bases sitting between them.